This T cell receptor (beta chain) was identified during a study of T-cell memory formation after mild COVID-19. CDR1 is SGHRS and CDR2 is YFSETQ in the germline V gene. There are 14 residues in the CDR3. The V and J ends lost 0 bases and 3 bases respectively, with 9 bases between them. The sample holds a few counts of this clonotype. One entry per CDR3 protein results from TCRdb running MiXCR on the 5' RACE reads. The sample holds about 170,000 distinct CDR3 sequences, roughly 13% seen once. The clonotype comes from a man aged 18 to 35 who had mild COVID-19 (a few samples of this study predate the infection). Cell type and time point are not known. V and J are TRBV5-1 and TRBJ1-2; D may be TRBD1 (5 bases). The specimen sequenced was PBMCs or a T cell subset sorted from them (not recorded which). The CDR3 coding sequence is TGCGCCAGCAGCTTGGCAGGGTACGACTATGGCTACACCTTC. Its protein product is CASSLAGYDYGYTF.